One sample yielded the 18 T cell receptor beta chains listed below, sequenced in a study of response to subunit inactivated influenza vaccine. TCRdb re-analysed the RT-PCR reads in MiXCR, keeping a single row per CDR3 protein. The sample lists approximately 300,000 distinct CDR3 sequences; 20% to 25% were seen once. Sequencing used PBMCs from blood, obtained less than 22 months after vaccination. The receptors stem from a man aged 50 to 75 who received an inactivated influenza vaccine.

In DNA, the CDR3 is TGTGCAAGTCGCTTAGTGATCGGGCGGGGGTCTGAAGCTTTCTTT. Protein sequence: CASRLVIGRGSEAFF. The V and J genes are TRBV12-2 and TRBJ1-1; the listed D gene, TRBD1, was not tested against the DNA. TRBV12-2 is reported as a pseudogene. This CDR3 is built from 15 residues.

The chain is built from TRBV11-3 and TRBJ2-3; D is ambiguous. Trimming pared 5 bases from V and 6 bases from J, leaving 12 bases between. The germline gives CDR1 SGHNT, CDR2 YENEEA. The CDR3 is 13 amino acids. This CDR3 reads CASSLPTMDTQYF. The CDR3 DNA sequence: TGTGCCAGCAGCCTGCCTACTATGGATACGCAGTATTTT.

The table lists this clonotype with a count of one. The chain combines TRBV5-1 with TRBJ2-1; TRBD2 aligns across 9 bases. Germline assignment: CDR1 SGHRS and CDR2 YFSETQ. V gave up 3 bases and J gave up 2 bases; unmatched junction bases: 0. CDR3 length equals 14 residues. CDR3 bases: TGCGCCAGCAGCTCTAGCGGGGCCTACAATGAGCAGTTCTTC. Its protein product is CASSSSGAYNEQFF.

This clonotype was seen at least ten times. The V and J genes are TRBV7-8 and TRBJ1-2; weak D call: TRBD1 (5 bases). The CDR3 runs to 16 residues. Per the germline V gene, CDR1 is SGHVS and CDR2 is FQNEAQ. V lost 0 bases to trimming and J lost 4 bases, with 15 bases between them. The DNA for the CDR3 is TGTGCCAGCAGCTTAGCGCGATCCCCAGGGTTCTATGGCTACACCTTC. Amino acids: CASSLARSPGFYGYTF.

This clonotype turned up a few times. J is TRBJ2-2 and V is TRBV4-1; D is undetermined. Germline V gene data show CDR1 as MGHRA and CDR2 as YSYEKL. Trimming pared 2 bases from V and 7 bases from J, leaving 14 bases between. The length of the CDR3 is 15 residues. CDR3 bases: TGCGCCAGCAGCCAAAGGTCTTTCGCCGACGGGGAGCTGTTTTTT. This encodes CASSQRSFADGELFF.

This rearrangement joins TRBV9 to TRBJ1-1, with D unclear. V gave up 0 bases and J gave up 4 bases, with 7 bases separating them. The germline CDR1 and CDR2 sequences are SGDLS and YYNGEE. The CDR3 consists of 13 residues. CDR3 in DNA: TGTGCCAGCAGCGTAGAGGTAGGCACTGAAGCTTTCTTT. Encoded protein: CASSVEVGTEAFF.

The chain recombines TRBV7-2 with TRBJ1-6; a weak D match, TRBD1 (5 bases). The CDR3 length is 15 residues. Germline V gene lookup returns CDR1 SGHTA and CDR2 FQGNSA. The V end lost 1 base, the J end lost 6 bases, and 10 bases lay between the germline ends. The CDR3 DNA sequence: TGTGCCAGCAGCTTAGAGGCAGGGCCTAATTCACCCCTCCACTTT. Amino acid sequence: CASSLEAGPNSPLHF.

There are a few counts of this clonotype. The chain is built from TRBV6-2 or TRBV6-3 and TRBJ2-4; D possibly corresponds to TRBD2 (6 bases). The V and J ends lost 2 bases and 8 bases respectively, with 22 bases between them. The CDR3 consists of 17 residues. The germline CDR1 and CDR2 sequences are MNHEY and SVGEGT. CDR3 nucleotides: TGTGCCAGCAGTTACGACGACTTTCGTCTAGCGACCCACATTCAGTACTTC. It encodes CASSYDDFRLATHIQYF.

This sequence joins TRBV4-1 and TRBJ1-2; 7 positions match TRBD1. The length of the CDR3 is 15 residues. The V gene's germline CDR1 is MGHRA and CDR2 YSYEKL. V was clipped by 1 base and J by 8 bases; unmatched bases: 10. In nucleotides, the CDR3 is TGCGCCAGCAGCCAAGGGGAACAGGGGAGTTGGGGCTACACCTTC. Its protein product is CASSQGEQGSWGYTF.

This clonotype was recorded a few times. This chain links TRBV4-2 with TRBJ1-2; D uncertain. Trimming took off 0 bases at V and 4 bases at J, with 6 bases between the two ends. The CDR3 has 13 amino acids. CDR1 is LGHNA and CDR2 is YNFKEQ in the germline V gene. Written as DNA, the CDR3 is TGTGCCAGCAGCCAAGACCCGGGCTATGGCTACACCTTC. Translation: CASSQDPGYGYTF.

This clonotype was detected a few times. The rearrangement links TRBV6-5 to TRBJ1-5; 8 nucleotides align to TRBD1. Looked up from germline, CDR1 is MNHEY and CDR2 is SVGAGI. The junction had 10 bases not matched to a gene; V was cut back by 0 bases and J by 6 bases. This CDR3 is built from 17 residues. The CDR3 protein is CASSYSTRQGAGQPQHF. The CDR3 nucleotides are TGTGCCAGCAGTTACTCTACAAGGCAGGGGGCAGGTCAGCCCCAGCATTTT.

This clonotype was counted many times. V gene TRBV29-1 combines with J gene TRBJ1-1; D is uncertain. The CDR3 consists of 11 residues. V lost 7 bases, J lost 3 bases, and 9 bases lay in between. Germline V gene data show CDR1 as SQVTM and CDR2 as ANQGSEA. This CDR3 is CSGGSYTEAFF. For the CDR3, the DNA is TGCAGCGGCGGGAGTTACACTGAAGCTTTCTTT.

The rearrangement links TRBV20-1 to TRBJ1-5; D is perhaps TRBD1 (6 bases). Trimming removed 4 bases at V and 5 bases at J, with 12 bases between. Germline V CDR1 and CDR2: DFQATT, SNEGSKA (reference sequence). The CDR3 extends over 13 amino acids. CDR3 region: CSAKSGADQPQHF. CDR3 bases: TGCAGTGCTAAATCGGGGGCCGATCAGCCCCAGCATTTT.

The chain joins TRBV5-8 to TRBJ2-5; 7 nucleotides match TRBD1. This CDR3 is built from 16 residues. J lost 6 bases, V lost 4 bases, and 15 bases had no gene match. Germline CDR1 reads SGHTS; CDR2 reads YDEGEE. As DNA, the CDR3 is TGTGCCAGCAGCCCCCTCTCGTCACAGGGGATGCAGACCCAGTACTTC. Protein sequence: CASSPLSSQGMQTQYF.

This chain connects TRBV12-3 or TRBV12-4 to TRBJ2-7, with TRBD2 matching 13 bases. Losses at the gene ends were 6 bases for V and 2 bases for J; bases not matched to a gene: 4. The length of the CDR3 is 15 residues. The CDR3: CASRLTSGRAYEQYF. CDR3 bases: TGTGCCAGCAGACTTACTAGCGGGAGGGCCTACGAGCAGTACTTC.

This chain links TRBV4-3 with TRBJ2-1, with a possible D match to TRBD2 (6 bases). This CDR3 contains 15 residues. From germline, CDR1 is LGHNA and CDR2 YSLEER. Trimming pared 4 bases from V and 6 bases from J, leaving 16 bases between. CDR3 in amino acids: CASSRGTSSVNEQFF. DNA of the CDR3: TGCGCCAGCAGCCGTGGTACTAGCTCTGTCAATGAGCAGTTCTTC.

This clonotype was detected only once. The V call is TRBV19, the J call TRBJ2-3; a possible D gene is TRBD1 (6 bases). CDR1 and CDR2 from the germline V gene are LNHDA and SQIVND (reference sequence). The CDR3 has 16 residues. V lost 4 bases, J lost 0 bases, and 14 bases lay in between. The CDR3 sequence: CASSSLPGVSTDTQYF. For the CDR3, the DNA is TGTGCCAGTAGTAGCCTACCAGGGGTTAGCACAGATACGCAGTATTTT.

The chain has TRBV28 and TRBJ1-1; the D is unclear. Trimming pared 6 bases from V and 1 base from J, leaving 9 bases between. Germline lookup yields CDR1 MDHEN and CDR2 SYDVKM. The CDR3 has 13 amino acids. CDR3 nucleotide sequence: TGTGCCAGCAGGCTACGAAAGAACACTGAAGCTTTCTTT. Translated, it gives CASRLRKNTEAFF.